The next 7 T cell receptor beta chains were all read from a single sample in a study of molecular identifiers for immune sequencing clone quantification. TCRdb passed the PCR reads through MiXCR, listing each CDR3 protein once. Of nearly 650,000 distinct CDR3 sequences in the sample, about 25% were seen once. Sequenced material: naive CD8+ T cells from blood, with Jurkat cell RNA spiked in. This sample's subset: FACS-sorted CD8+CD4-CCR7+CD45RA+ naive T cells. Source of these receptors: a human donor in good health. Some libraries in this study had Jurkat cell RNA spiked in.

A note on this clonotype: This clone may be a read error of a much larger clone one base away. This chain connects TRBV10-3 to TRBJ2-5, with D perhaps TRBD2 (6 bases). The germline V gene has CDR1 ENHRY and CDR2 SYGVKD. The CDR3 extends over 15 amino acids. CDR3 amino acids: CAIMAAGNSPETRYF. The DNA of the CDR3 is TGTGCCATCATGGCCGCGGGGAACTCCCCGGAGACCCGGTACTTC.

This clonotype was seen more than once but under ten times. The chain is built from TRBV28 and TRBJ2-3, with 10 bases identical to TRBD1. V gave up 3 bases and J gave up 3 bases; unmatched junction bases: 15. The CDR3 extends over 19 amino acids. Per germline, CDR1 MDHEN and CDR2 SYDVKM. The DNA for the CDR3 is TGTGCCAGCAGTTTTAAGACAGGGGGCGCGTTGGAGGCAACAGATACGCAGTATTTT. This sequence encodes CASSFKTGGALEATDTQYF.

V gene TRBV6-2 or TRBV6-3 combines with J gene TRBJ1-6; D not certain. Germline CDR1 MNHEY, CDR2 SVGEGT. Trimming removed 2 bases at V and 10 bases at J, with 6 bases between. The CDR3 totals 12 residues. This chain's CDR3 is CASSYPRSPLHF. CDR3 in DNA: TGTGCCAGCAGTTACCCCCGATCACCCCTCCACTTT.

Ten or more counts support this clonotype. J is TRBJ2-3 and V is TRBV7-6, with no clear D. V shed 1 base and J shed 2 bases, with 13 bases lying between them. Germline CDR1 SGHVS, CDR2 FNYEAQ. The CDR3 is 16 residues long. The CDR3 is CASSLVLGLPTDTQYF. CDR3 DNA: TGTGCCAGCAGCTTAGTTCTCGGTCTCCCCACAGATACGCAGTATTTT.

This clonotype occurred many times. V and J are TRBV15 and TRBJ2-5; D tentatively fits TRBD1 or TRBD2 (5 bases each). V was clipped by 1 base and J by 4 bases, with 16 bases between them. The CDR3 is 16 amino acids. Germline CDR1 LNHNV, CDR2 YYDKDF (reference sequence). DNA of the CDR3: TGTGCCACCAGCAGAGTTGGGGGACCGGCCCCAGAGACCCAGTACTTC. Protein product: CATSRVGGPAPETQYF.

The chain carries TRBV7-9 and TRBJ2-1; D unclear. The CDR3 sequence is 14 residues long. The germline gives CDR1 SEHNR, CDR2 FQNEAQ (reference sequence). V was shortened by 2 bases and J by 4 bases, with 9 bases between the two germline ends. CDR3 DNA sequence: TGTGCCAGCAGCTTAACCTATCGTTACAATGAGCAGTTCTTC. This sequence encodes CASSLTYRYNEQFF.

This rearrangement joins TRBV11-2 to TRBJ2-7; D may match TRBD1 or TRBD2 (5 bases each). Trimming removed 1 base at V and 0 bases at J, with 22 bases between. Looked up from germline, CDR1 is SGHAT and CDR2 is FQNNGV. The CDR3 contains 19 residues. The CDR3 sequence is CASSLVKFSGAGISYEQYF. The CDR3 DNA follows: TGTGCCAGCAGCTTAGTTAAGTTCTCCGGGGCAGGGATCTCCTACGAGCAGTACTTC.